Below are 23 T cell receptor beta chains sequenced from a single sample in a study of shared clonotypes between healthy human individuals. Measured with immunoSEQ multiplex PCR; TCRdb has only the in-frame clones, and not every one. Here the sample spans roughly 650,000 clones, almost 97% being singletons. Sequencing used naive CD4+ T cells sorted from blood. Subset: CD45RA+ positively selected. The origin of the receptors is a woman aged 25 to 39 in good health.

J is TRBJ1-1 and V is TRBV11-2; D gene uncertain. Germline CDR1 SGHAT, CDR2 FQNNGV. The V end was cut by 3 bases, the J end by 1 base, with 6 bases between. CDR3 length: 13 amino acids. This CDR3 reads CASSFGRNTEAFF. CDR3 DNA: TGTGCCAGCAGCTTCGGGCGGAACACTGAAGCTTTCTTT. Full variable domain (outside the CDR3, taken from reference TRBV11-2 and TRBJ1-1): EAGVAQSPRYKIIEKRQSVAFWCNPISGHATLYWYQQILGQGPKLLIQFQNNGVVDDSQLPKDRFSAERLKGVDSTLKIQPAKLEDSAVYLCASSFGRNTEAFFGQGTRLTVV.

The chain combines TRBV19 with TRBJ1-1, with D tentatively TRBD1 (5 bases). The CDR3 totals 14 residues. CDR1 LNHDA and CDR2 SQIVND come from the germline V gene (reference sequence). V was shortened by 6 bases and J by 8 bases, with 19 bases between the two germline ends. Written as DNA, the CDR3 is TGTGCCAGTAGAGCCGGGGGTCCCTGGGTAGAAGCTTTCTTT. Residues: CASRAGGPWVEAFF.

This chain connects TRBV27 to TRBJ2-7, with TRBD1 matching 8 bases. CDR3 length equals 16 residues. The ends lost 0 bases at V and 0 bases at J; junction bases unmatched: 4. Germline CDR1 MNHEY, CDR2 SMNVEV (reference sequence). DNA for the CDR3: TGTGCCAGCAGTTTATCGGGACAGGTCAGCTCCTACGAGCAGTACTTC. Translating gives CASSLSGQVSSYEQYF.

This chain connects TRBV5-1 to TRBJ2-1; D unresolved. CDR3 size: 16 residues. The germline V gene encodes CDR1 SGHRS and CDR2 YFSETQ. With 2 bases removed from V and 4 bases from J, the gap between germline ends came to 16 bases. In nucleotides, the CDR3 is TGCGCCAGCAGCTTCGAGCTTGGACGCGCTTACAATGAGCAGTTCTTC. As protein: CASSFELGRAYNEQFF.

The chain recombines TRBV19 with TRBJ1-1, with D possibly being TRBD1 (6 bases). Germline V gene sequence: CDR1 LNHDA, CDR2 SQIVND (reference sequence). The CDR3 covers 14 residues. V lost 8 bases to trimming and J lost 1 base, with 14 bases between them. This CDR3 is CASGVTGQNTEAFF. The CDR3 region has the DNA TGTGCCAGTGGGGTTACAGGGCAGAACACTGAAGCTTTCTTT.

The gene calls are TRBV11-2 and TRBJ1-1; 10 nucleotides agree with TRBD1. Germline V lookup: CDR1 SGHAT, CDR2 FQNNGV. The CDR3 covers 16 residues. The V and J ends lost 5 bases and 1 base, in that order; junction bases with no gene match: 7. The CDR3 region is CASSPGQGRENTEAFF. Here the CDR3 DNA reads TGTGCCAGCAGCCCGGGACAGGGGAGGGAGAACACTGAAGCTTTCTTT. Combining the CDR3 with reference TRBV11-2 and TRBJ1-1 gives the whole variable domain EAGVAQSPRYKIIEKRQSVAFWCNPISGHATLYWYQQILGQGPKLLIQFQNNGVVDDSQLPKDRFSAERLKGVDSTLKIQPAKLEDSAVYLCASSPGQGRENTEAFFGQGTRLTVV.

This clone appeared once. The chain has TRBV30 and TRBJ2-1; 8 bases fit TRBD2. The ends lost 1 base at V and 8 bases at J; junction bases unmatched: 7. There are 14 residues in the CDR3. CDR1 is GTSNPN, CDR2 SVGIG, per germline (reference sequence). The CDR3 DNA sequence: TGTGCCTGGAGTGGCCGCGGGAGGACCCATGAGCAGTTCTTC. Protein: CAWSGRGRTHEQFF.

The V and J genes are TRBV5-1 and TRBJ1-2, with D possibly being TRBD1 (6 bases). The CDR3 consists of 14 residues. The V end lost 4 bases, the J end lost 4 bases, and 14 bases lay between the germline ends. Germline-derived CDR1 and CDR2 are SGHRS and YFSETQ. CDR3 sequence reads: CASSTDRTSYGYTF. DNA of the CDR3: TGCGCCAGCAGCACAGACAGGACGAGCTATGGCTACACCTTC.

The V gene is TRBV6-1, the J gene TRBJ1-6; no definite D call. From germline, CDR1 is MNHNS and CDR2 SASEGT. There are 15 residues in the CDR3. Trimming removed 5 bases from V and 7 bases from J, with 15 bases in between. CDR3 protein: CASSRWSGTNSPLHF. The DNA of the CDR3 is TGTGCCAGCAGTAGATGGTCCGGAACCAATTCACCCCTCCACTTT.

The chain carries TRBV30 and TRBJ1-2; D possibly corresponds to TRBD1 (5 bases). The CDR3 has 13 residues. CDR1 and CDR2 (germline): GTSNPN, SVGIG (reference sequence). V was cut by 4 bases and J by 7 bases, with 16 bases left in between. CDR3 sequence: CAWTPLQTVGYTF. The CDR3 nucleotides read TGTGCCTGGACCCCCTTGCAGACAGTTGGCTACACCTTC.

This sequence joins TRBV9 and TRBJ1-6, with a possible D match to TRBD1 (5 bases). Trimming removed 4 bases at V and 2 bases at J, with 10 bases between. CDR3 length: 15 amino acids. Germline V gene data show CDR1 as SGDLS and CDR2 as YYNGEE. Here the CDR3 DNA reads TGTGCCAGCAGCCCCGGGACGGCCTATAATTCACCCCTCCACTTT. This codes for CASSPGTAYNSPLHF.

The chain uses TRBV25-1 and TRBJ2-2, with 9 nucleotides matching TRBD2. Per germline, CDR1 MGHDK and CDR2 SYGVNS. The trim removed 6 bases at V and 8 bases at J, leaving 13 bases unmatched. The length of the CDR3 is 16 residues. The CDR3 DNA reads TGTGCCAGCAGACAAACAGGTAGCGGGAGACCTGGGGAGCTGTTTTTT. It specifies CASRQTGSGRPGELFF.

This clone was observed a handful of times. The chain couples TRBV6-6 to TRBJ2-7, with D possibly matching TRBD2 (5 bases). V lost 8 bases to trimming and J lost 4 bases, with 12 bases between them. Germline assignment: CDR1 MNHNY and CDR2 SVGAGI (reference sequence). The CDR3 totals 12 residues. The CDR3 region is CASSGLGYEQYF. Written as DNA, the CDR3 is TGTGCCAGCTCCGGACTGGGTTACGAGCAGTACTTC.

J is TRBJ1-2 and V is TRBV28; perhaps TRBD1 as D (6 bases). Trimming left V 4 bases short and J 8 bases short, with 17 bases between. CDR1 is MDHEN and CDR2 is SYDVKM in the germline V gene. The CDR3 consists of 14 residues. The CDR3 protein is CASSSSPGAAGYTF. CDR3 bases: TGTGCCAGCAGTTCCTCCCCAGGGGCGGCGGGCTACACCTTC.

This rearrangement joins TRBV6-1 to TRBJ1-1; D call uncertain. CDR3 length: 14 residues. The V end was cut by 6 bases, the J end by 1 base, with 12 bases between. Germline CDR1 and CDR2: MNHNS and SASEGT. The CDR3 DNA is TGTGCCAGCAGAAGACAATACGGGAACACTGAAGCTTTCTTT. Protein sequence: CASRRQYGNTEAFF.

The chain recombines TRBV15 with TRBJ1-1, with unresolved D. With 1 base removed from V and 0 bases from J, the gap between germline ends came to 6 bases. The CDR3 has 14 residues. The V gene's germline CDR1 is LNHNV and CDR2 YYDKDF (reference sequence). The CDR3 loop reads CATSRARVNTEAFF. CDR3 bases: TGTGCCACCAGCAGAGCCCGGGTGAACACTGAAGCTTTCTTT.

The V gene is TRBV2, the J gene TRBJ2-7; a weak D match, TRBD1 (5 bases). The CDR3 consists of 14 residues. Per the germline V gene, CDR1 is SNHLY and CDR2 is FYNNEI. V lost 3 bases and J 2 bases, leaving 11 bases between the germline ends. In DNA, the CDR3 is TGTGCCAGCAGTGATTGGCAGGGCGCCTACGAGCAGTACTTC. Its translation is CASSDWQGAYEQYF.

The rearrangement links TRBV10-1 to TRBJ2-1; D may be TRBD2 (6 bases). Trimming removed 3 bases at V and 4 bases at J, with 10 bases between. The CDR3 is 14 residues long. In germline, CDR1 is WNHNN, CDR2 SYGVQD (reference sequence). CDR3 in amino acids: CASSEIADYNEQFF. The CDR3 nucleotides read TGCGCCAGCAGTGAAATAGCGGATTACAATGAGCAGTTCTTC.

The chain employs TRBV9 and TRBJ1-3, with D possibly matching TRBD1 (5 bases). Germline assignment: CDR1 SGDLS and CDR2 YYNGEE. V dropped 4 bases and J dropped 3 bases, with 17 bases sitting between them. The CDR3 loop spans 16 amino acids. The CDR3 here is CASSPEGRSLGNTIYF. The CDR3 DNA sequence: TGTGCCAGCAGCCCAGAGGGACGGAGCCTTGGAAACACCATATATTTT.

This chain joins TRBV5-1 and TRBJ2-3; D unclear. Germline CDR1 SGHRS, CDR2 YFSETQ. V lost 4 bases, J lost 5 bases, and 11 bases lay in between. The CDR3 totals 13 residues. CDR3 residues: CASSLGPVDTQYF. CDR3 nucleotides: TGCGCCAGCAGCCTTGGCCCGGTAGATACGCAGTATTTT. The variable domain in full, completed from reference TRBV5-1 and TRBJ2-3, reads KAGVTQTPRYLIKTRGQQVTLSCSPISGHRSVSWYQQTPGQGLQFLFEYFSETQRNKGNFPGRFSGRQFSNSRSEMNVSTLELGDSALYLCASSLGPVDTQYFGPGTRLTVL.

The chain couples TRBV10-1 to TRBJ1-2; D might be TRBD1 (5 bases). Looked up from germline, CDR1 is WNHNN and CDR2 is SYGVQD (reference sequence). The CDR3 consists of 16 residues. V was shortened by 5 bases and J by 1 base, with 17 bases between the two germline ends. The CDR3 spells CASSPGDRGYNYGYTF. CDR3 coding DNA: TGCGCCAGCAGTCCTGGGGACCGCGGCTATAACTATGGCTACACCTTC.

The chain uses TRBV7-3 and TRBJ2-7; maybe TRBD2 (6 bases). V was pared by 2 bases and J by 2 bases, with 10 bases between. The length of the CDR3 is 14 residues. Per germline, CDR1 SGHTA and CDR2 FQGTGA. The CDR3 spells CASSLSGSPYEQYF. In nucleotides, the CDR3 is TGTGCCAGCAGCTTATCCGGGAGCCCCTACGAGCAGTACTTC.

The genes are TRBV18 and TRBJ2-3, with 7 bases identical to TRBD2. This CDR3 spans 15 amino acids. Germline CDR1 is KGHSH and CDR2 is LQKENI. V was pared by 3 bases and J by 4 bases, with 7 bases of the junction left unmatched. CDR3 sequence: CASSPESGAADTQYF. CDR3 DNA sequence: TGTGCCAGCTCACCTGAAAGCGGGGCCGCAGATACGCAGTATTTT.